This T cell receptor beta chain was documented in a study of blood T cell repertoires in COVID-19. Study in general: PBMCs, B-cell-depleted T cells, or T cells provided the cDNA or gDNA that made up the material.

Trimming stripped 6 bases from V and 4 bases from J, with 22 bases between. CDR1 MNHEY and CDR2 SMNVEV come from the germline V gene (reference sequence). This CDR3 has 17 residues. TCRdb keeps only in-frame clones here, not all; method: immunoSEQ multiplex PCR. Of about 210,000 clones listed, 81% are singletons. V gene TRBV27 combines with J gene TRBJ2-1; TRBD2 might be the D (5 bases). The sample comprised PBMCs or T cells enriched from blood (not recorded which). The receptor's source is a middle-aged man who had recovered from COVID-19. The CDR3 DNA sequence: TGTGCCAGCAGGGAAGGTTTTAACGGGAATTATTACAATGAGCAGTTCTTC. Protein: CASREGFNGNYYNEQFF.